This T cell receptor (beta chain) originates from a study of tissue T cells after allogeneic stem cell transplantation. Across the study: Several unmodified and three CD34-selected T-cell-depleted grafts went to graft-versus-host disease patients.

Concerning this clone: What it recognizes is unknown.

Enrolled prospectively were adult allogeneic hematopoietic cell transplant recipients whose graft-versus-host disease was steroid-refractory. Generated by immunoSEQ multiplex PCR, the TCRdb table keeps only in-frame clones and is missing some. The repertoire includes 2,200 or so clones, roughly 60% of them detected once, and roughly a sixth sits in the top ten. General study points: Across patients, clones rarely overlapped, yet motif clusters were shared tissue-specifically.

With 1 base removed from V and 7 bases from J, the gap between germline ends came to 17 bases. This CDR3 comprises 16 residues. Germline CDR1 LGHNA, CDR2 YSLEER. The rearrangement links TRBV4-3 to TRBJ2-1; D might be TRBD1 (5 bases). The TCR originated in a male patient of 60 years or more with steroid-refractory graft-versus-host disease after an allogeneic stem cell transplant. Some T cells may be supplied by the graft donor. The source was ileal tissue, collected at autopsy. This CDR3 is CASSQVGLGPGNEQFF. The CDR3, as DNA: TGCGCCAGCAGCCAAGTAGGGCTGGGGCCTGGGAATGAGCAGTTCTTC.